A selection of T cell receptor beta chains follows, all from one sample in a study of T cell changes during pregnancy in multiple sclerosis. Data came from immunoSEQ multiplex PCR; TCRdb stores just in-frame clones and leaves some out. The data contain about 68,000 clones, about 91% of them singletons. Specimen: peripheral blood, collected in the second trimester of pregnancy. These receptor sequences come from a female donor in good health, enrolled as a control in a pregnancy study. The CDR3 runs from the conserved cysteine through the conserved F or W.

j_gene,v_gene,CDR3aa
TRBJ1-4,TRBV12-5,CASGAGTENEKLFF
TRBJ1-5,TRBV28,CASSLTLEENQPQHF
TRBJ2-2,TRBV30,CAWSVGGTGELFF
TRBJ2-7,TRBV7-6,CASSPKRGASYEQYF
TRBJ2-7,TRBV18,CASSPLGQGTAGPSYEQYF
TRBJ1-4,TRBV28,CASSGVNPREKLFF
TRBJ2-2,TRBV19,CASSMRLAGSNTGELFF
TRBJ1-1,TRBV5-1,CASRRDRADTEAFF
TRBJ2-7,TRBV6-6,CASSLLGSGASHEQYF
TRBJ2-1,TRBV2,CASSEAQGSFNEQFF
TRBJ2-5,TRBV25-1,CASTRRETQYF
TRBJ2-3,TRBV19,CASTGLSTDTQYF
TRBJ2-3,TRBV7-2,CASSFERTSGRGTDTQYF
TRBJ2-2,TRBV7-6,CASSLVLGGGGELFF
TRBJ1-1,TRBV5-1,CASRDDRLLTEAFF
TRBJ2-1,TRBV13,CASSPRREGQVYRSYNEQFF
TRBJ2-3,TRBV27,CASSSGSSHFTQYF
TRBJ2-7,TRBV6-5,CASSQTSRTYEQYF
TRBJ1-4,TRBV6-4,CASSEGGFNEKLFF
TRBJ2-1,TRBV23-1,CASRQNRDREQFF
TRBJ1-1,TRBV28,CASSLYTHLNTEAFF
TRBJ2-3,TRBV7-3,CASSLMAGGGDTQYF
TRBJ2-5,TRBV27,CASSSGQGEGETQYF
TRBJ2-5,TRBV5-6,CASSSRTGKETQYF
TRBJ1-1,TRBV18,CASSLETGMNTEAFF
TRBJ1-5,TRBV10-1,CARGTLSDSNQPQHF
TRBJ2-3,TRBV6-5,CASSRERRSTDTQYF
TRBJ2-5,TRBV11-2,CASSPRTSGATQETQYF
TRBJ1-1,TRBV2,CASKGEVANTEAFF
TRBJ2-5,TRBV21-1,CASRDREEETQYF
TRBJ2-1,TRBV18,CASSPTTDNEQFF
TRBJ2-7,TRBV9,CASSPGQGESSYEQYF
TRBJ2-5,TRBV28,CASSPIGGVEYF
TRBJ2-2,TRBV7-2,CASSLVPRGEGKTGELFF
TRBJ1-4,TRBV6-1,CASSGWTGGGEKLFF
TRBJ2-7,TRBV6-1,CASSELAIYEQYF
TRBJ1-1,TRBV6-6,CASSRQGSTEAFF
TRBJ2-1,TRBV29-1,CSVGAGGLQYNEQFF
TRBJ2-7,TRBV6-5,CASSTAGGAWYEQYF
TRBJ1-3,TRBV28,CASSFGTGSGNTIYF
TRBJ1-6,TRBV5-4,CANQSRGRILNSPLHF
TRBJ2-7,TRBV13,CASSPRTGINEQYF
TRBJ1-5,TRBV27,CASSPGTGFGQPQHF
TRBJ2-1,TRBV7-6,CASSLVEGPYNEQFF
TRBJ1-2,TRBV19,CASSIRARSGYTF
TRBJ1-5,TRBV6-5,CASNGQDRNQPQHF
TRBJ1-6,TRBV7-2,CASSLGDPAPLHF
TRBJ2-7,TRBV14,CASSPANYEQYF
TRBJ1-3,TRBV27,CASSFRAGNTIYF
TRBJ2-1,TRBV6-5,CASATNNEQFF
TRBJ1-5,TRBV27,CASSLFGTDLSNQPQHF
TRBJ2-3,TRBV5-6,CASTEREGPQYF
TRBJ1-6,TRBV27,CASSLGQGNSPLHF